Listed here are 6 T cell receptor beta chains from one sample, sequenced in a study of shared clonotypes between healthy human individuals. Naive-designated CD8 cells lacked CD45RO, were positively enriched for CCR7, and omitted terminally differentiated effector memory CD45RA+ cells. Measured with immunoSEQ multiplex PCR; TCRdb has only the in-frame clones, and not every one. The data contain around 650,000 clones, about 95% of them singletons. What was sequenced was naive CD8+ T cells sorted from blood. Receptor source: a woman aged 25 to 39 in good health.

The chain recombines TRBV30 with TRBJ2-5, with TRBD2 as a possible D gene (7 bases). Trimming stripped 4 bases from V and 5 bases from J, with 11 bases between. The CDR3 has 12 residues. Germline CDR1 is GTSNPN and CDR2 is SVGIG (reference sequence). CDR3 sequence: CAWNEGGETQYF. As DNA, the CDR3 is TGTGCCTGGAATGAGGGGGGGGAGACCCAGTACTTC.

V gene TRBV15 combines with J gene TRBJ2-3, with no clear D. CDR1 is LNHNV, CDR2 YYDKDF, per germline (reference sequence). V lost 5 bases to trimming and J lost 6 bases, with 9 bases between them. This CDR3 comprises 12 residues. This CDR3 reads CATSPDRDTQYF. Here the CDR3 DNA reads TGTGCCACCAGCCCCGATAGGGATACGCAGTATTTT.

CDR3 coding DNA: TGTGCCAGCAGTTGGGGGGCGCGCAATAATGAAAAACTGTTTTTT. Its protein is CASSWGARNNEKLFF. The V gene is TRBV27, the J gene TRBJ1-4; TRBD1 is a possible D gene (6 bases). The V gene's germline CDR1 is MNHEY and CDR2 SMNVEV (reference sequence). V was shortened by 4 bases and J by 4 bases, with 13 bases between the two germline ends. CDR3 length: 15 amino acids.

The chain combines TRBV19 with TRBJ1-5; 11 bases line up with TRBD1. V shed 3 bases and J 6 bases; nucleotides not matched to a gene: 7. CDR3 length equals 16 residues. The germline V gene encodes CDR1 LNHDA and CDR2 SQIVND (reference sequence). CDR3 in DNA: TGTGCCAGTAGTATCGTGGGACAGGGGGGTAGTCAGCCCCAGCATTTT. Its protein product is CASSIVGQGGSQPQHF.

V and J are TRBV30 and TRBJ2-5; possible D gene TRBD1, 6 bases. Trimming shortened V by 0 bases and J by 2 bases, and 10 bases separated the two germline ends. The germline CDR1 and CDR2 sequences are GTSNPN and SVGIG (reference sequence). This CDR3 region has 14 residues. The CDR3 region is CAWSVLDRQETQYF. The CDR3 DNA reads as TGTGCCTGGAGTGTATTGGACAGACAAGAGACCCAGTACTTC.

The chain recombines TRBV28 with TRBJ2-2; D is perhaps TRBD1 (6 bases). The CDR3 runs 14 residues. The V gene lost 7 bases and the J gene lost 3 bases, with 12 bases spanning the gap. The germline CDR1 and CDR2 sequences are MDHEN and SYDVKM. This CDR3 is CASTWAGDTGELFF. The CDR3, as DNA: TGTGCCAGCACTTGGGCAGGGGACACCGGGGAGCTGTTTTTT.